This T cell receptor (beta chain) was sequenced in a study of T cells after yellow fever vaccination. V was trimmed by 3 bases and J by 3 bases, leaving 18 bases between them. Germline-derived CDR1 and CDR2 are MGHRA and YSYEKL. This CDR3 comprises 18 residues. Study results and limitations: At 95% to 96% for CD4 and roughly 87% for CD8, most primary-vaccination clones showed up again after the booster.

Notes on this clonotype: Its antigen is still unknown.

TCRdb redid the calling of the 5' RACE reads with MiXCR, one entry per CDR3 protein. The data show hundreds of thousands of distinct CDR3 sequences, roughly 8.7% seen once. This sequence originates from a man aged 18-30 years who received the YFV17D yellow fever vaccine. The chain joins TRBV4-1 to TRBJ2-6; tentative D call: TRBD2 (5 bases). Here the sequenced sample was PBMCs, taken on the day of the first yellow fever vaccination. The CDR3, as DNA: TGCGCCAGCAGCCAGGCGCACCTTAGCGCCCTTGGGGCCAACGTCCTGACTTTC. It translates to CASSQAHLSALGANVLTF.